This entry concerns a single TCR beta chain. Its specificity is not known. These data originate in a study of cytomegalovirus exposure and HLA in healthy donors. In the study overall: Among the 300 to 500 genotyped donors, less than 85% were placed in the Caucasian-associated ancestry cluster. Whole-study findings and limits: In terms of immune exposure information, only CMV serostatus was available. A later analysis associated 15,000 to 20,000 TCR beta sequences with HLA alleles at a 0.05 false discovery rate. An ancestry cluster, one associated with Asian ancestry, reportedly showed fewer N-insertions than the approximately 650-donor mean in a later analysis.

PCR amplification relied on 60 Vbeta primers (plus 13 Jbeta primers). Data came from immunoSEQ multiplex PCR; TCRdb stores just in-frame clones and leaves some out. The sample contains roughly 250,000 clones, roughly 70% of which appear only once. From germline, CDR1 is LNHDA and CDR2 SQIVND (reference sequence). This CDR3 is built from 15 residues. The trim removed 3 bases at V and 2 bases at J, leaving 3 bases unmatched. Sequenced sample: PBMCs. The gene calls are TRBV19 and TRBJ2-7; TRBD2 agrees at 11 bases. The clonotype originates from a female donor in good health and CMV-seronegative. CDR3 region: CASSIGTSGTYEQYF. The CDR3 region has the DNA TGTGCCAGTAGTATCGGGACTAGCGGAACCTACGAGCAGTACTTC.